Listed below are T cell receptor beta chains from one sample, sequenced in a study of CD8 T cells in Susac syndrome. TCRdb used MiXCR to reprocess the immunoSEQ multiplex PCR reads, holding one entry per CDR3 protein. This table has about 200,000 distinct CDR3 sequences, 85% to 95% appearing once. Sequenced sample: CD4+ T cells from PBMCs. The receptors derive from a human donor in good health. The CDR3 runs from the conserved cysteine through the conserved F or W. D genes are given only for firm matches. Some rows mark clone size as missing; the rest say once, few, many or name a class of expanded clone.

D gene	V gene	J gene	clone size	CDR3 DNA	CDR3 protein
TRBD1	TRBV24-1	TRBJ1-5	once	TGTGCCACCAGTGACTCGACAGGGAGTCAGCCCCAGCATTTT	CATSDSTGSQPQHF
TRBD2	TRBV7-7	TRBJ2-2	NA	TGTGCTAGCAGCCCCGGACTAGCTGTTAACGGGGAGCTGTTTTTT	CASSPGLAVNGELFF
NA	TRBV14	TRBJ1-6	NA	TGTGCCAGCAGCCAAGTACAGGGCTCACCCCTCCACTTT	CASSQVQGSPLHF
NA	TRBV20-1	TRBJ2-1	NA	TGCAGTGCTTACGCCAGATCCCAGAATAGGGCCTACAATGAGCAGTTCTTC	CSAYARSQNRAYNEQFF
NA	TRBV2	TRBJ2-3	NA	TGTGCCAGCAGTGAAGAAGCGGAGGGTACGCAGTATTTT	CASSEEAEGTQYF
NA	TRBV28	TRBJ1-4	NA	TGTGCCAGCAGTCCCCCGACAGGAAGACAGGAAAAACTGTTTTTT	CASSPPTGRQEKLFF
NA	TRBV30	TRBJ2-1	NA	TGTGCCTGGAGTGTGGGGCTAGCAGTCGATGAGCAGTTCTTC	CAWSVGLAVDEQFF
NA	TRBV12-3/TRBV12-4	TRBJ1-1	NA	TGTGCCAGCAGTACATGGGAGGGCCCTGAAGCTTTCTTT	CASSTWEGPEAFF
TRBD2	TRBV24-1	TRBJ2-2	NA	TGTGCCACCAGTGGGGATGCGGGGGCCGGGGAGCTGTTTTTT	CATSGDAGAGELFF
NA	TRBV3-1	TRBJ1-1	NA	TGTGCCAGCAGCCAAGATGGAGCCTCGCACACTGAAGCTTTCTTT	CASSQDGASHTEAFF
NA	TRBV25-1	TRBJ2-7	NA	TGTGCCAGCACAGAGGAGGGGCCTGTCTACGAGCAGTACTTC	CASTEEGPVYEQYF
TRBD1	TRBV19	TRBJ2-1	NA	TGTGCCAGTAGTATACCAGAAGGGACAGGAAACAATGAGCAGTTCTTC	CASSIPEGTGNNEQFF
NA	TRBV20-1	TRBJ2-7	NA	TGCAGTGCTGAGGCGGCCAGGGGCTACGAGCAGTACTTC	CSAEAARGYEQYF
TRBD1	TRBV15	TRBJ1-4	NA	TGTGCCACCAGCAGAGGAGGGACAGGTGAAAAACTGTTTTTT	CATSRGGTGEKLFF
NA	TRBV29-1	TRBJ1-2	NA	TGCAGCGTTGAACAGGGATATGGCTACACCTTC	CSVEQGYGYTF
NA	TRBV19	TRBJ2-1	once	TGTGCCAGTAGTATAGATCTCGTGAGGGCAGGTTTGTTCTTC	CASSIDLVRAGLFF